This note documents a single T cell receptor (beta chain) sequence. Antigen: not known. A quantitative 5'-RACE method, one with molecular barcodes, was used to make TCR beta libraries. A single record per CDR3 protein comes from TCRdb applying MiXCR to the 5' RACE reads. The table includes around 120,000 distinct CDR3 sequences, roughly 9% detected once. This entry belongs to a study of CD8 T cells in ankylosing spondylitis. This CDR3 has 15 residues. The germline V gene has CDR1 SGHRS and CDR2 YFSETQ. V gave up 0 bases and J gave up 5 bases; unmatched junction bases: 4. Regarding the study as a whole: Some motif variants were previously reported in reactive arthritis synovial fluid and blood. Matched ankylosing spondylitis synovial fluid reportedly contained a significantly enriched population of disease-linked clones. Within ankylosing spondylitis blood, a TCR beta motif made up of fewer than ten highly homologous variants appeared to be characteristic.

Sample: blood, either unsorted or a sorted T cell fraction (not recorded which). The sequence was collected from a male donor with ankylosing spondylitis or in good health (not recorded which). The rearrangement joins TRBV5-1 to TRBJ1-4; 7 bases map to TRBD1. CDR3 nucleotide sequence: TGCGCCAGCAGCTTGGGGGGACAGAGCAATGAAAAACTGTTTTTT. It is translated as CASSLGGQSNEKLFF.